The 3 T cell receptor beta chains presented below share a single source sample, sequenced in a study of blood T cell repertoires in COVID-19. This table comes from immunoSEQ multiplex PCR, and its TCRdb copy is limited to in-frame clones, with some not included. Of about 130,000 clones listed, over 60% are singletons. Sequenced: peripheral blood. The source of these receptors is a woman in her sixties or seventies with acute or convalescent COVID-19.

The rearrangement links TRBV4-3 to TRBJ1-4; TRBD1 aligns across 8 bases. CDR3 length: 16 amino acids. CDR1 and CDR2 from the germline V gene are LGHNA and YSLEER. The V gene end was trimmed by 0 bases and the J gene end by 7 bases; junction bases not matched to a gene: 7. CDR3 sequence (DNA): TGCGCCAGCAGCCAAGATAGAACAGGGGGAAGTGAAAAACTGTTTTTT. Encoded protein: CASSQDRTGGSEKLFF.

The chain couples TRBV7-9 to TRBJ2-7, with D perhaps TRBD1 (5 bases). This CDR3 spans 13 amino acids. Germline V gives CDR1 SEHNR, CDR2 FQNEAQ (reference sequence). Trimming removed 2 bases at V and 5 bases at J, with 10 bases between. The CDR3: CASSLPQGNEQYF. CDR3 nucleotide sequence: TGTGCCAGCAGCTTACCCCAGGGTAACGAGCAGTACTTC.

This clone was picked up one time. The CDR3 DNA is TGTGCCAGCAGCTTAATACGGACCACGGGGGAGACCCAGTACTTC. Its translation is CASSLIRTTGETQYF. The chain has TRBV5-8 and TRBJ2-5, with a weak D call TRBD2 (5 bases). CDR3 length: 15 amino acids. From germline, CDR1 is SGHTS and CDR2 YDEGEE. V was clipped by 2 bases and J by 5 bases, with 16 bases between them.